These T cell receptor beta chains were read from a single sample in a study of human T cells and chemical hapten exposure. TCRdb reanalysed the RACE reads using MiXCR and keeps one entry per CDR3 protein. The sample has about 97,000 distinct CDR3 sequences, about 28% seen once; the top ten hold approximately 10%. The specimen was whole blood, collected in connection with sensitization to the hapten diphenylcyclopropenone (DPC). These receptors were obtained from a man aged 35 to 55 with alopecia areata. Some clones in this sample may be carry-over from other donors' samples. Each CDR3 is given with its conserved first and last residue. Each record gives: clone size, D gene, J gene, V gene, CDR3 DNA, CDR3 protein. A D gene is named only where the DNA matches it firmly. Rows give clone size only sometimes, using once, few, many, or a class for an expanded clone.

few | TRBD1 | TRBJ1-1 | TRBV18 | TGTGCCAGCTCACCACTCTCCGGGACAGGGAACACTGAAGCTTTCTTT | CASSPLSGTGNTEAFF
NA | TRBD1 | TRBJ2-5 | TRBV5-1 | TGCGCCAGCAGCTCCACAGGGGGTCCCCAAGAGACCCAGTACTTC | CASSSTGGPQETQYF
NA | NA | TRBJ1-3 | TRBV12-3/TRBV12-4 | TGTGCCAGCAGTGCAGGGAACTCTGGAAACACCATATATTTT | CASSAGNSGNTIYF
NA | NA | TRBJ2-3 | TRBV7-2 | TGTGCCAGCAGCACCTCATATACGCAGTATTTT | CASSTSYTQYF
NA | NA | TRBJ1-1 | TRBV6-6 | TGTGCCAGCAGTTGGCCCAAACCGAGGAACACTGAAGCTTTCTTT | CASSWPKPRNTEAFF
few | NA | TRBJ2-3 | TRBV7-2 | TGTGCCAGCAGCTCAAGTATAGATACGCAGTATTTT | CASSSSIDTQYF
NA | NA | TRBJ2-3 | TRBV28 | TGTGCCAGCAGTTTATCCCAGCGGAGAGGAGATACGCAGTATTTT | CASSLSQRRGDTQYF
NA | TRBD1 | TRBJ1-3 | TRBV6-6 | TGTGCCAGCAGAACCGGACGGGACAGGACGAGCTCTGGAAACACCATATATTTT | CASRTGRDRTSSGNTIYF
few | TRBD2 | TRBJ2-7 | TRBV20-1 | TGCAGTGCTAGAGGGGAGGCGGCTAGCGGAATACCAATCCGATACGAGCAGTACTTC | CSARGEAASGIPIRYEQYF
few | NA | TRBJ2-7 | TRBV10-3 | TGTGCCATCAGACGACAGACCGGCTACGAGCAGTACTTC | CAIRRQTGYEQYF
few | TRBD2 | TRBJ2-3 | TRBV20-1 | TGCAGTGCTGAGACTAGCGGGAGGGCCCCAGATACGCAGTATTTT | CSAETSGRAPDTQYF
NA | NA | TRBJ1-1 | TRBV20-1 | TGCAGTGCTAGAGGTATCCGTTTGCCCCCTAACACTGAAGCTTTCTTT | CSARGIRLPPNTEAFF
NA | TRBD1 | TRBJ2-7 | TRBV15 | TGTGCCACCAGCAGAGTGGGGACAGGGGGCCGGTACGAGCAGTACTTC | CATSRVGTGGRYEQYF
NA | TRBD1 | TRBJ1-1 | TRBV5-1 | TGCGCCAGCAGCCCTGGGGGACAGGGAAACCCTGAAGCTTTCTTT | CASSPGGQGNPEAFF
few | NA | TRBJ1-1 | TRBV12-3/TRBV12-4 | TGTGCCAGCAGTTACCGACAGTTCATGAACACTGAAGCTTTCTTT | CASSYRQFMNTEAFF